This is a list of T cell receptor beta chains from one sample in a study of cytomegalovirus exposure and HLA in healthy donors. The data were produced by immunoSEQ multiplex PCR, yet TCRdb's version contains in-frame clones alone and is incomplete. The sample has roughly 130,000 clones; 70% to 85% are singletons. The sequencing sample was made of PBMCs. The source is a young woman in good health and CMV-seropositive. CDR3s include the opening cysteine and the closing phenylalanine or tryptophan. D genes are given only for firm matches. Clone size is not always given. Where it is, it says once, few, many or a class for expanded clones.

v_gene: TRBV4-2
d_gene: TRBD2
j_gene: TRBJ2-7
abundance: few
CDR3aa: CASSQGEGPYEQYF
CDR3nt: TGTGCCAGCAGCCAAGGGGAGGGACCCTACGAGCAGTACTTC

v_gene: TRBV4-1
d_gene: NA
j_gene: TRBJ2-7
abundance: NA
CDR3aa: CASSQGIGGDEQYF
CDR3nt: TGCGCCAGCAGCCAAGGCATAGGGGGGGACGAGCAGTACTTC

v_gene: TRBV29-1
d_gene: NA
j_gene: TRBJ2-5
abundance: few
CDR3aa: CSTRDSRLETQYF
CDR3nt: TGCAGCACTCGGGACTCACGTTTGGAGACCCAGTACTTC

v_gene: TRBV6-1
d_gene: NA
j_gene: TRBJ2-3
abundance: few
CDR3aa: CASSEFSGLTDTQYF
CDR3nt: TGTGCCAGCAGTGAATTTAGCGGTCTCACAGATACGCAGTATTTT

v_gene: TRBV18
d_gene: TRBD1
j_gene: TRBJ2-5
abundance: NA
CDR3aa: CASSGQGGSAETQYF
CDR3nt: TGTGCCAGCTCCGGACAGGGGGGCTCCGCAGAGACCCAGTACTTC

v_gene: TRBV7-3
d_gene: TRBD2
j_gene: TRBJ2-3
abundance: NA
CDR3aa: CASSFGGGPATQYF
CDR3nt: TGTGCCAGCAGCTTCGGCGGGGGGCCCGCCACGCAGTATTTT

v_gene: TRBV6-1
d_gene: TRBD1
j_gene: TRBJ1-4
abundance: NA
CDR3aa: CASSEDWDSLEKLFF
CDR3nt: TGTGCCAGCAGTGAAGATTGGGACAGCCTAGAAAAACTGTTTTTT

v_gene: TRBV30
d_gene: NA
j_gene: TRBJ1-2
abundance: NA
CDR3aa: CAWSLQGEGYTF
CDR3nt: TGTGCCTGGAGTTTACAGGGTGAAGGCTACACCTTC

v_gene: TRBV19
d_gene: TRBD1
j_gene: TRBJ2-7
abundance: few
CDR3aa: CASRIAQGAYEQYF
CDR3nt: TGTGCCAGTAGGATCGCTCAGGGGGCCTACGAGCAGTACTTC

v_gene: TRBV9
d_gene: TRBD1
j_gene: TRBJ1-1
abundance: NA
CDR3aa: CASSVGGQVNTEAFF
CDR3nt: TGTGCCAGCAGCGTTGGAGGACAGGTGAACACTGAAGCTTTCTTT

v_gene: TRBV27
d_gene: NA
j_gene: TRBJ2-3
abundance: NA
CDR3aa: CASSLEEDFYSGDTQYF
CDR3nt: TGTGCCAGCAGTTTAGAAGAGGACTTTTATAGCGGAGATACGCAGTATTTT

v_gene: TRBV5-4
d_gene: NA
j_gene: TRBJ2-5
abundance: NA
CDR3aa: CASSPPGETQYF
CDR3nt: TGTGCCAGCAGCCCTCCCGGAGAGACCCAGTACTTC

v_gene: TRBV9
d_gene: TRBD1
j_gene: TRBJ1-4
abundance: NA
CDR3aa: CASSRQGANEKLFF
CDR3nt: TGTGCCAGCAGCCGACAGGGGGCTAATGAAAAACTGTTTTTT

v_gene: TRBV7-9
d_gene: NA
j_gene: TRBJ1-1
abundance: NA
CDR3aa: CASSHNAEVTEAFF
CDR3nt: TGTGCCAGCAGTCATAATGCCGAGGTCACTGAAGCTTTCTTT